These 10 T cell receptor beta chains originate from one sample sequenced in a study of shared clonotypes between healthy human individuals. Libraries were prepared by immunoSEQ multiplex PCR; TCRdb keeps only in-frame clonotypes and omits some of them. The sample yields under 850,000 clones, about 91% seen once. CD45RO-negative CD8 cells positively selected for CCR7 made up the naive population, which excluded terminally differentiated effector memory CD45RA+ cells. The material sequenced was naive CD8+ T cells sorted from blood. These receptor sequences come from a man aged 25-40 years in good health.

J is TRBJ2-7 and V is TRBV7-9, with 12 bases identical to TRBD2. After removal of 5 bases from V and 0 bases from J, the junction contained 11 bases not matched to a gene. Germline-derived CDR1 and CDR2 are SEHNR and FQNEAQ (reference sequence). CDR3 length: 18 residues. The DNA for the CDR3 is TGTGCCAGCAGCCCAAGGCTAGCGGGAGGGCGTAGCTCCTACGAGCAGTACTTC. Residues: CASSPRLAGGRSSYEQYF.

This clone was seen a single time. This chain uses TRBV7-3 with TRBJ2-7; the D gene is possibly TRBD2 (6 bases). V shed 5 bases and J shed 7 bases, with 21 bases lying between them. The CDR3 contains 15 residues. Germline loops: CDR1 SGHTA, CDR2 FQGTGA. DNA of the CDR3: TGTGCCAGCAGCCGGGACTTATTCGCCAAGGGGGAGCAGTACTTC. As protein: CASSRDLFAKGEQYF.

This chain uses TRBV28 with TRBJ1-3; D is perhaps TRBD1 (6 bases). The CDR3 is made up of 18 amino acids. V was shortened by 3 bases and J by 0 bases, with 18 bases between the two germline ends. The germline V gene has CDR1 MDHEN and CDR2 SYDVKM. The CDR3 coding sequence is TGTGCCAGCAGTTTTTTCCCCCAACAGGGACACTCTGGAAACACCATATATTTT. It codes for CASSFFPQQGHSGNTIYF.

The chain recombines TRBV18 with TRBJ2-1; 11 bases agree with TRBD1. CDR1 is KGHSH, CDR2 LQKENI, per germline. Trimming took 3 bases from V and 6 from J; bases not matched to a gene: 1. This CDR3 is 14 amino acids long. This CDR3 is CASSPDRGLNEQFF. In nucleotides, the CDR3 is TGTGCCAGCTCACCGGACAGGGGGCTCAATGAGCAGTTCTTC. The full variable domain, completed using reference TRBV18 and TRBJ2-1, is NAGVMQNPRHLVRRRGQEARLRCSPMKGHSHVYWYRQLPEEGLKFMVYLQKENIIDESGMPKERFSAEFPKEGPSILRIQQVVRGDSAAYFCASSPDRGLNEQFFGPGTRLTVL.

The rearrangement uses TRBV9 and TRBJ1-3, with D uncertain. In germline, CDR1 is SGDLS, CDR2 YYNGEE. The V end lost 2 bases, the J end lost 0 bases, and 9 bases lay between the germline ends. The CDR3 is 15 amino acids. The CDR3 coding sequence is TGTGCCAGCAGCGTTGATCGGGGCTCTGGAAACACCATATATTTT. This sequence encodes CASSVDRGSGNTIYF. The variable domain in full, completed from reference TRBV9 and TRBJ1-3, reads DSGVTQTPKHLITATGQRVTLRCSPRSGDLSVYWYQQSLDQGLQFLIQYYNGEERAKGNILERFSAQQFPDLHSELNLSSLELGDSALYFCASSVDRGSGNTIYFGEGSWLTVV.

This clone was recorded once. A much larger clonotype is one base distant, so this may be a read error. The identical CDR3 is also encoded by other nucleotide sequences in the sample. This rearrangement joins TRBV9 to TRBJ1-2; D possibly corresponds to TRBD1 (6 bases). CDR1 and CDR2 from the germline V gene are SGDLS and YYNGEE. This CDR3 spans 14 amino acids. The CDR3 region has the DNA TGTGCCAGCAAGGGACAAACGGGGGTGGGTGGCTATACCTTC. This encodes CASKGQTGVGGYTF.

This clone was seen just once. Other DNA sequences from this sample encode an identical CDR3 as well. The rearrangement uses TRBV6-5 and TRBJ2-7; D unresolved. Trimming left V 4 bases short and J 2 bases short, with 6 bases between. CDR1 is MNHEY, CDR2 SVGAGI, per germline. The length of the CDR3 is 12 residues. The CDR3 region has the DNA TGTGCCAGCAGTTCCTCTCCCTACGAGCAGTACTTC. Its translation: CASSSSPYEQYF.

This sequence joins TRBV19 and TRBJ2-1, with D perhaps matching TRBD2 (5 bases). CDR1 is LNHDA and CDR2 is SQIVND in the germline V gene (reference sequence). Trimming shortened V by 3 bases and J by 3 bases, and 9 bases separated the two germline ends. This CDR3 contains 14 residues. CDR3: CASSMYGDYNEQFF. CDR3 bases: TGTGCCAGTAGTATGTACGGGGACTACAATGAGCAGTTCTTC.

About this clone: The junction and the germline gene differ at one end; a read error may be behind it. The genes are TRBV20-1 and TRBJ2-7, with TRBD2 identical over 10 bases. The CDR3 sequence is 11 residues long. Germline CDR1 DFQATT, CDR2 SNEGSKA (reference sequence). The CDR3 loop reads CSAGGLAAVVF. The CDR3 DNA sequence: TGCAGTGCGGGAGGACTAGCGGCAGTGGTTTTC.

The chain couples TRBV6-6 to TRBJ1-2; the D gene is possibly TRBD1 (5 bases). V was clipped by 4 bases and J by 0 bases, with 12 bases between them. This CDR3 has 15 amino acids. Germline values: CDR1 MNHNY, CDR2 SVGAGI (reference sequence). This CDR3 reads CASSSDIQANYGYTF. DNA for the CDR3: TGTGCCAGCAGTTCGGACATCCAGGCTAACTATGGCTACACCTTC.